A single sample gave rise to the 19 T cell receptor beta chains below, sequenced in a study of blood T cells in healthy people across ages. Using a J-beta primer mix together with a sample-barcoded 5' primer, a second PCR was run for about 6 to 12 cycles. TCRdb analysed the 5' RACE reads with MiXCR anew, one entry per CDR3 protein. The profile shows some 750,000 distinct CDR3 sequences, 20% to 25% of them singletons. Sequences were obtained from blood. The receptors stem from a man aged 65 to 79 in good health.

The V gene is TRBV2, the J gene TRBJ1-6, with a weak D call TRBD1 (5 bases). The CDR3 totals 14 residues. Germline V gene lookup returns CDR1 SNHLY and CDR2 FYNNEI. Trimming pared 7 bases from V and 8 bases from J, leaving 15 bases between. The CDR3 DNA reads TGTGCCAGCAACACCAAACAGGCTCATTCACCCCTCCACTTT. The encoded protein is CASNTKQAHSPLHF.

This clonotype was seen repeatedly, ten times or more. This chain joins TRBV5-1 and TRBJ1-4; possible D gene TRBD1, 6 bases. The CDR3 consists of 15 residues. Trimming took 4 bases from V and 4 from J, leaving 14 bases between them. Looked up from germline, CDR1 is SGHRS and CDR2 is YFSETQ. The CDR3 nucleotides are TGCGCCAGCAGCCCCTCTAGGGGGTATAATGAAAAACTGTTTTTT. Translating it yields CASSPSRGYNEKLFF.

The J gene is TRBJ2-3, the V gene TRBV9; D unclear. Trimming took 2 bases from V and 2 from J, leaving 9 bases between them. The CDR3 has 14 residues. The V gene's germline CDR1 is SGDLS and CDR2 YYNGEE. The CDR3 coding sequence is TGTGCCAGCAGCGTCCGGGTAGACACAGATACGCAGTATTTT. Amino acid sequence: CASSVRVDTDTQYF.

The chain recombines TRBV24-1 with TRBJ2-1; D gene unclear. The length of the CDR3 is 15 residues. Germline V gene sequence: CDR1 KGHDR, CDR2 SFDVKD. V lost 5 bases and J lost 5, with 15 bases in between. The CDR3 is CATSGLEQPNNEQFF. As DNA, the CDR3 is TGTGCCACCAGTGGTCTGGAGCAGCCAAACAATGAGCAGTTCTTC.

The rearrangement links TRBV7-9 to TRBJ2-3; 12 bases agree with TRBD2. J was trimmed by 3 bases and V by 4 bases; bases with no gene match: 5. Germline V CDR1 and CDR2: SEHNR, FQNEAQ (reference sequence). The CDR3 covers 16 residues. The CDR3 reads CASSSSGLAGTDTQYF. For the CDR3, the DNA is TGTGCCAGCAGCTCCTCTGGACTAGCGGGGACAGATACGCAGTATTTT.

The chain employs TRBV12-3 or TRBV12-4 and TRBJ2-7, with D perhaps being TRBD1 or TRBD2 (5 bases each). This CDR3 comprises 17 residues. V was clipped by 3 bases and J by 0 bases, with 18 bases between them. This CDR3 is CASSFGDRAIFSYEQYF. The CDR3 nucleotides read TGTGCCAGCAGTTTTGGGGACCGAGCTATTTTCTCCTACGAGCAGTACTTC.

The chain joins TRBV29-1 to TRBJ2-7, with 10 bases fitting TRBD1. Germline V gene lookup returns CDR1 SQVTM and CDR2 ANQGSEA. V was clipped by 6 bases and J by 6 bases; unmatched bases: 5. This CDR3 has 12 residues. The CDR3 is CSVGQGVGEQYF. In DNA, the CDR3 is TGCAGCGTCGGACAGGGGGTGGGCGAGCAGTACTTC.

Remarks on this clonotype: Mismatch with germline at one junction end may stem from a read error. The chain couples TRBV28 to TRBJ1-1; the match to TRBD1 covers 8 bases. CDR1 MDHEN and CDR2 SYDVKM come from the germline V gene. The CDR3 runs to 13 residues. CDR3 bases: TGCGCCAGCCTAAATAACGGACAGGGACGGGCTTTCTTT. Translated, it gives CASLNNGQGRAFF.

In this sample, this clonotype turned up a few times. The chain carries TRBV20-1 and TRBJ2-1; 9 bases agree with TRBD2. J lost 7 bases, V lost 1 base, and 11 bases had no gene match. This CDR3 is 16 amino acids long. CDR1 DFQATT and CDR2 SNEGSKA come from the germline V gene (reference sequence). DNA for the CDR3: TGCAGTGCTAGAGGTTCCGGGCTAGCGGGAAAGAATGAGCAGTTCTTC. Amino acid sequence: CSARGSGLAGKNEQFF.

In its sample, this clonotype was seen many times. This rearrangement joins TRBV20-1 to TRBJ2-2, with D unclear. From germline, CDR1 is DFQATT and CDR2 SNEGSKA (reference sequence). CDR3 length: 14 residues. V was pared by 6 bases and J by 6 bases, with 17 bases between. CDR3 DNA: TGCAGTGCCTCCTTGATTAGGGCGGCCGGGGAGCTGTTTTTT. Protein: CSASLIRAAGELFF.

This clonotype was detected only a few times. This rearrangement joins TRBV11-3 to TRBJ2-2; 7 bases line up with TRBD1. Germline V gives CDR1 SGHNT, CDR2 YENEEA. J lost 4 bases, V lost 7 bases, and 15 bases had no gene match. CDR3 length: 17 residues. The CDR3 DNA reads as TGTGCCAGCACCCAAGGGAACAGGGGTAAAGTCACCGGGGAGCTGTTTTTT. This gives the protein CASTQGNRGKVTGELFF.

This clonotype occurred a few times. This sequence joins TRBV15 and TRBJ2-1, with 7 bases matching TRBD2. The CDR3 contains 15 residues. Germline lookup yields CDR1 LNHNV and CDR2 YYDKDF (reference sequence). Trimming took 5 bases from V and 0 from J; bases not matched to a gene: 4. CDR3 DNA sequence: TGTGCCACCAGCGGCGGGGGTATCTCCTACAATGAGCAGTTCTTC. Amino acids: CATSGGGISYNEQFF.

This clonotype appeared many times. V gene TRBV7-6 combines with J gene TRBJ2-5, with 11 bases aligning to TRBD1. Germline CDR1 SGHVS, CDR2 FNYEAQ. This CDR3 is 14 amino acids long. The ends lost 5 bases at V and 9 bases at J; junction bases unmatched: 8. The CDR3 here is CASSISGTGGAQYF. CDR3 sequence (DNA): TGTGCCAGCAGCATATCCGGGACAGGGGGGGCCCAGTACTTC.

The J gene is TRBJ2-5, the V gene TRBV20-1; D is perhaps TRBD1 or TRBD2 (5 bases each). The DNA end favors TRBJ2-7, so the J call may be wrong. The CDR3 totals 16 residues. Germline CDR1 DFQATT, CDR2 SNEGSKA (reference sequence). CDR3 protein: CSARLVQGVGGYEQYF. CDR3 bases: TGCAGTGCTAGACTCGTCCAGGGAGTAGGTGGGTACGAGCAGTACTTC.

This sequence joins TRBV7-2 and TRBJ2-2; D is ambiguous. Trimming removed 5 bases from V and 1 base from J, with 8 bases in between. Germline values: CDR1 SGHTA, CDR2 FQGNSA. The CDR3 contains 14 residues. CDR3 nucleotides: TGTGCCAGCAGCGGTCATGGGAACACCGGGGAGCTGTTTTTT. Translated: CASSGHGNTGELFF.

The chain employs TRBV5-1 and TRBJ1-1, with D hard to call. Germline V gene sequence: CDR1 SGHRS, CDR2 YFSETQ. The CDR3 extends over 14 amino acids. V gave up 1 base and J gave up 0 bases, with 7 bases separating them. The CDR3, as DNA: TGCGCCAGCAGCTTGTTTAGCATGAACACTGAAGCTTTCTTT. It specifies CASSLFSMNTEAFF. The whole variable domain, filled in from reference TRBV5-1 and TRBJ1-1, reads KAGVTQTPRYLIKTRGQQVTLSCSPISGHRSVSWYQQTPGQGLQFLFEYFSETQRNKGNFPGRFSGRQFSNSRSEMNVSTLELGDSALYLCASSLFSMNTEAFFGQGTRLTVV.

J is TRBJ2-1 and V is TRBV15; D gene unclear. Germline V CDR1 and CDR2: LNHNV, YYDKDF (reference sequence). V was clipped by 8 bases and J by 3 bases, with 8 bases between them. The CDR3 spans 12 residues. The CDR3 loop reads CATGRDYNEQFF. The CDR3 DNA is TGTGCCACCGGAAGGGACTACAATGAGCAGTTCTTC.

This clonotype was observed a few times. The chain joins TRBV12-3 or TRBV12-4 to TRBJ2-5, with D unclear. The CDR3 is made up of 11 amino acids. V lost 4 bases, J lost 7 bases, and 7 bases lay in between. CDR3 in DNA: TGTGCCAGCAGTTATGCGAGGACCCAGTACTTC. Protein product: CASSYARTQYF.

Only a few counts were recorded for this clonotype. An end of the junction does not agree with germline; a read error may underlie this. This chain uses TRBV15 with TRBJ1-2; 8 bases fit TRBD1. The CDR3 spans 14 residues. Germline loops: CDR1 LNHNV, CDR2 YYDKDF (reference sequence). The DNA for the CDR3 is TGTGCCACCGCTAAGGGACAGGCTAACTATGACTACACCTTC. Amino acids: CATAKGQANYDYTF.